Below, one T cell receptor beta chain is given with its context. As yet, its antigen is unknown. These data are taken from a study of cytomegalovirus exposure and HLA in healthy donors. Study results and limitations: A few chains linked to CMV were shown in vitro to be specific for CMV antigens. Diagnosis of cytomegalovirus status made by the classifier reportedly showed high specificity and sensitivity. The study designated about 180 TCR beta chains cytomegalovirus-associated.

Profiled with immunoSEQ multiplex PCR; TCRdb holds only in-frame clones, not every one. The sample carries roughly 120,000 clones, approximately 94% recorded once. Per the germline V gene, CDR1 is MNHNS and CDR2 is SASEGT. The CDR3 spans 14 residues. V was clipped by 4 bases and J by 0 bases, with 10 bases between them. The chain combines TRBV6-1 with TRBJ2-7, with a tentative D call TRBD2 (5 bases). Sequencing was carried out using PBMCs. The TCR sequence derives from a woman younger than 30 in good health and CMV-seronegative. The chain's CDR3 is CASSGSGSSYEQYF. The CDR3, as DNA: TGTGCCAGCAGTGGGAGCGGTTCCTCCTACGAGCAGTACTTC.